These 20 T cell receptor beta chains were all obtained from the same sample, sequenced in a study of early T cells in non-severe SARS-CoV-2 infection. TCRdb recomputed calls from the 5' RACE reads with MiXCR, one row per CDR3 protein. The sample has about 36,000 distinct CDR3 sequences, roughly 6.8% seen once. The sequenced sample was whole blood, obtained at baseline. All receptors derive from an adult who was a healthcare worker with PCR-confirmed SARS-CoV-2 infection or an uninfected control (not recorded which).

The J gene is TRBJ1-1, the V gene TRBV28; tentative D call: TRBD1 (5 bases). The CDR3 loop spans 15 amino acids. Deletions cut 2 bases from V and 2 bases from J, with 12 bases between. Germline loops: CDR1 MDHEN, CDR2 SYDVKM. CDR3 DNA: TGTGCCAGCAGTTTAGGAGGGGAGTCTAACACTGAAGCTTTCTTT. Protein product: CASSLGGESNTEAFF.

This chain links TRBV12-3 or TRBV12-4 with TRBJ2-1; D ambiguous. CDR3 length: 13 amino acids. V gave up 3 bases and J gave up 4 bases, with 7 bases separating them. The CDR3 protein is CASSLVGYNEQFF. Here the CDR3 DNA reads TGTGCCAGCAGTTTGGTGGGTTACAATGAGCAGTTCTTC.

Ten or more counts support this clonotype. The genes are TRBV7-9 and TRBJ1-1; no firm D call. This CDR3 is built from 15 residues. Germline CDR1 and CDR2: SEHNR and FQNEAQ (reference sequence). Trimming stripped 5 bases from V and 1 base from J, with 14 bases between. The CDR3 spells CASSPLGRKNTEAFF. CDR3 nucleotides: TGTGCCAGCAGCCCGTTGGGCAGGAAGAACACTGAAGCTTTCTTT.

At least ten counts were recorded for this clonotype. The chain carries TRBV6-4 and TRBJ1-5, with D possibly TRBD1 on 6 matching bases. The germline gives CDR1 MRHNA, CDR2 SNTAGT. With 6 bases removed from V and 4 bases from J, the gap between germline ends came to 16 bases. The CDR3 covers 15 residues. Here the CDR3 reads CASSPSGGDNQPQHF. The CDR3 DNA is TGTGCCAGCAGCCCCTCGGGGGGCGATAATCAGCCCCAGCATTTT.

This rearrangement joins TRBV19 to TRBJ1-1, with 9 bases identical to TRBD1. Germline loops: CDR1 LNHDA, CDR2 SQIVND (reference sequence). V lost 5 bases to trimming and J lost 8 bases; unmatched junction nucleotides: 6. The CDR3 sequence is 13 residues long. The CDR3 bases are TGTGCCAGTAGTCATTCCGGGACAGGGGAAGCTTTCTTT. This sequence encodes CASSHSGTGEAFF.

This clonotype was recorded many times. The chain joins TRBV28 to TRBJ2-7; D call uncertain. With 5 bases removed from V and 3 bases from J, the gap between germline ends came to 14 bases. Germline V CDR1 and CDR2: MDHEN, SYDVKM. The CDR3 is 14 amino acids. The CDR3 DNA is TGTGCCAGCAGTGAGGACCTCGGTGTCTACGAGCAGTACTTC. Protein: CASSEDLGVYEQYF.

In this sample, this clonotype turned up many times. V and J are TRBV6-6 and TRBJ2-5; 8 positions agree with TRBD1. Per the germline V gene, CDR1 is MNHNY and CDR2 is SVGAGI (reference sequence). V lost 5 bases, J lost 9 bases, and 11 bases stayed unmatched. The CDR3 spans 14 residues. The CDR3 sequence: CASSTGTGYESQYF. CDR3 bases: TGTGCCAGCAGTACCGGGACAGGCTATGAGTCCCAGTACTTC.

The chain carries TRBV18 and TRBJ2-3; 8 bases fit TRBD2. Germline CDR1 is KGHSH and CDR2 is LQKENI. The CDR3 loop spans 17 amino acids. After removal of 2 bases from V and 0 bases from J, the junction contained 7 bases not matched to a gene. The CDR3 DNA reads as TGTGCCAGCTCACCAGCATTAGCGGGGACTAGCACAGATACGCAGTATTTT. The encoded protein is CASSPALAGTSTDTQYF.

This clonotype was picked up a small number of times. The chain couples TRBV6-5 to TRBJ2-3; D is unresolved. Per the germline V gene, CDR1 is MNHEY and CDR2 is SVGAGI. Trimming removed 6 bases from V and 2 bases from J, with 9 bases in between. This CDR3 spans 13 amino acids. The CDR3 sequence: CASRVDSTDTQYF. The DNA of the CDR3 is TGTGCCAGCAGGGTCGACTCCACAGATACGCAGTATTTT.

This rearrangement joins TRBV10-3 to TRBJ1-1; possibly TRBD1 for D (5 bases). The CDR3 totals 14 residues. The germline CDR1 and CDR2 sequences are ENHRY and SYGVKD. V was trimmed by 10 bases and J by 4 bases, leaving 19 bases between them. DNA of the CDR3: TGTGCCACGACTCAATTAGGGGTTGGCACTGAAGCTTTCTTT. It encodes CATTQLGVGTEAFF.

Ten or more counts support this clonotype. The chain uses TRBV9 and TRBJ2-7; tentatively, D is TRBD2 (5 bases). V was cut by 0 bases and J by 3 bases, with 10 bases left in between. This CDR3 is built from 14 residues. CDR1 is SGDLS and CDR2 is YYNGEE in the germline V gene. The DNA for the CDR3 is TGTGCCAGCAGCGTAGAGGCCGGGATCTACGAGCAGTACTTC. Residues: CASSVEAGIYEQYF.

This clonotype was detected ten times or more. CDR3 sequence (DNA): TGTGCCAGTAGTGCCCAGACAAGTAGCAATCAGCCCCAGCATTTT. This gives the protein CASSAQTSSNQPQHF. The gene calls are TRBV19 and TRBJ1-5; D is unclear. This CDR3 has 15 amino acids. V was shortened by 5 bases and J by 0 bases, with 11 bases between the two germline ends. The germline V gene encodes CDR1 LNHDA and CDR2 SQIVND (reference sequence).

There are many counts of this clonotype. The rearrangement joins TRBV3-1 to TRBJ1-2; unclear D gene. CDR3 length equals 16 residues. From germline, CDR1 is LGHDT and CDR2 YNNKEL (reference sequence). The V and J ends lost 1 base and 5 bases respectively, with 17 bases between them. The CDR3 loop is CASSQGLASPIYGYTF. CDR3 DNA sequence: TGTGCCAGCAGCCAAGGGCTGGCAAGCCCTATTTATGGCTACACCTTC.

The chain has TRBV5-5 and TRBJ2-7, with D possibly being TRBD2 (6 bases). The CDR3 loop spans 15 amino acids. CDR1 is SGHKS and CDR2 is YYEKEE in the germline V gene (reference sequence). Between the trimmed V and J ends, which lost 0 bases and 3 bases, there was a span of 13 bases. CDR3 sequence: CASSLGISGYYEQYF. The CDR3 DNA sequence: TGTGCCAGCAGCTTGGGAATTAGCGGCTACTACGAGCAGTACTTC.

This clonotype was counted ten times or more. This chain connects TRBV7-6 to TRBJ2-7, with D maybe TRBD1 (6 bases). From germline, CDR1 is SGHVS and CDR2 FNYEAQ. The length of the CDR3 is 15 residues. Between the trimmed V and J ends, which lost 0 bases and 1 base, there was a span of 10 bases. The CDR3 sequence: CASSLAPGVSYEQYF. As DNA, the CDR3 is TGTGCCAGCAGCTTAGCGCCAGGGGTTTCCTACGAGCAGTACTTC.

In its sample, this clonotype was seen many times. The rearrangement uses TRBV6-1 and TRBJ1-2; D might be TRBD1 (6 bases). V was clipped by 5 bases and J by 2 bases, with 18 bases between them. Germline CDR1 MNHNS, CDR2 SASEGT. The CDR3 covers 16 residues. The CDR3 reads CASSHSPGALNYGYTF. CDR3 bases: TGTGCCAGCAGTCACTCACCGGGGGCCCTAAACTATGGCTACACCTTC.

This rearrangement joins TRBV18 to TRBJ2-7; tentatively, D is TRBD1 or TRBD2 (5 bases each). The V and J ends lost 4 bases and 3 bases respectively, with 10 bases between them. Germline V gives CDR1 KGHSH, CDR2 LQKENI. This CDR3 has 13 amino acids. Written as DNA, the CDR3 is TGTGCCAGCTCACTCCGGGACGGCTACGAGCAGTACTTC. Its protein product is CASSLRDGYEQYF.

The table lists this clonotype with many counts. The genes are TRBV12-3 or TRBV12-4 and TRBJ2-1; D is perhaps TRBD1 (5 bases). Trimming removed 5 bases from V and 2 bases from J, with 13 bases in between. CDR3 length: 15 amino acids. CDR3 amino acids: CASSGSGNPYNEQFF. CDR3 nucleotide sequence: TGTGCCAGCAGTGGTTCAGGGAACCCCTACAATGAGCAGTTCTTC.

This clonotype was observed a few times. The V gene is TRBV20-1, the J gene TRBJ2-7; D perhaps matches TRBD2 (5 bases). Trimming left V 6 bases short and J 0 bases short, with 15 bases between. The CDR3 consists of 14 residues. The germline gives CDR1 DFQATT, CDR2 SNEGSKA (reference sequence). CDR3 in amino acids: CSALSEADSYEQYF. DNA for the CDR3: TGCAGTGCCCTCTCGGAGGCGGACTCCTACGAGCAGTACTTC.

This clonotype occurred many times. The gene calls are TRBV7-2 and TRBJ2-3; D call uncertain. The CDR3 has 14 amino acids. The germline V gene encodes CDR1 SGHTA and CDR2 FQGNSA. The ends were cut back, 5 bases at V and 4 bases at J, with 13 bases in the middle. The CDR3 DNA reads as TGTGCCAGCAGCCTCGTGGGCCCGCCAGATACGCAGTATTTT. It encodes CASSLVGPPDTQYF.